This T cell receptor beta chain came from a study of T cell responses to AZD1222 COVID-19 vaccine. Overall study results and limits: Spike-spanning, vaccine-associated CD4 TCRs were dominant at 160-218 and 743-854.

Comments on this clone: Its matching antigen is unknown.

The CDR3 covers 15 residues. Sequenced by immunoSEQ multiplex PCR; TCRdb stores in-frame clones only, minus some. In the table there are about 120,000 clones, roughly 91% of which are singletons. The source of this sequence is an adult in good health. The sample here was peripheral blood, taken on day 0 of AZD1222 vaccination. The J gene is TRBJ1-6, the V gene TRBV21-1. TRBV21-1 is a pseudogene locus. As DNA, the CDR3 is TGTGCCAGAACTGGAGGAGGGGCGCGGAATTCACCCCTCCACTTT. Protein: CARTGGGARNSPLHF.